This is a list of T cell receptor beta chains from one sample in a study of T cells after posttransplantation cyclophosphamide. Profiled with immunoSEQ multiplex PCR; TCRdb holds only in-frame clones, not every one. Altogether 5,000 to 6,500 clones are present, around 75% being singletons, with the ten largest covering 30% to 40%. Sequences were derived from PBMCs, sampled after allogeneic stem cell transplant with posttransplant cyclophosphamide. The receptors stem from a male patient in his sixties who received an allogeneic stem cell transplant from an unrelated donor, was CMV-positive, and had no GVHD. Some T cells may have come from the graft donor. Each CDR3 is given with its conserved first and last residue.

14	TRBJ2-3	TRBV12-2	CASRLDGAFVGQYF
14	TRBJ2-1	TRBV4-3	CASSQDRAMDEQFF
15	TRBJ1-2	TRBV5-1	CASSTREGSNYGYTF
17	TRBJ1-5	TRBV6-1	CASSERRGQSNNQPQHF
15	TRBJ2-1	TRBV5-4	CASSFAGGSDDEQFF
15	TRBJ1-2	TRBV5-1	CASGQQDRGPFGYTF
16	TRBJ2-7	TRBV28	CASSPMGQGRSYEQYF
15	TRBJ2-3	TRBV9	CASSVSSGRTDTQYF
11	TRBJ2-1	TRBV6-6	CASTRDNEQFF
15	TRBJ2-1	TRBV5-1	CASSPAVAGAGEQFF
15	TRBJ2-3	TRBV5-6	CASSPGTGIEDTQYF
11	.	TRBV30	CAWSLDTEQYF
14	TRBJ1-4	TRBV30	CAYNIMRGPGKLFF
14	TRBJ2-1	TRBV5-1	CASSFEGGPNEQFF
15	TRBJ2-7	TRBV29-1	CSVVFSGRSIYEQYF
14	TRBJ1-5	TRBV5-8	CASSYSQGNQPQHF
11	TRBJ2-1	TRBV29-1	CSVVRNNEQFF